One and the same sample provided the 26 T cell receptor beta chains below, sequenced in a study of blood T cell repertoires in COVID-19. Assay: immunoSEQ multiplex PCR; the TCRdb copy retains only in-frame clones and omits some. The sample consists of some 53,000 clones, 65% to 90% of them appearing once. The material sequenced was peripheral blood. These receptors were taken from a man aged 70 or older with acute or convalescent COVID-19.

This chain joins TRBV4-2 and TRBJ2-1, with 8 nucleotides matching TRBD1. The V and J ends lost 1 base and 4 bases, in that order; junction bases with no gene match: 6. Per the germline V gene, CDR1 is LGHNA and CDR2 is YNFKEQ. The CDR3 is made up of 16 amino acids. The CDR3 DNA is TGTGCCAGCAGCCAAGGGTCAGGGGGCCTGTACAATGAGCAGTTCTTC. This translates into CASSQGSGGLYNEQFF.

V gene TRBV7-2 combines with J gene TRBJ1-5; D gene unclear. Trimming stripped 4 bases from V and 10 bases from J, with 11 bases between. Germline V lookup: CDR1 SGHTA, CDR2 FQGNSA. This CDR3 contains 12 residues. The CDR3 protein is CASSSAVGPQHF. CDR3 sequence (DNA): TGTGCCAGCAGCTCTGCGGTTGGACCCCAGCATTTT.

This clone was detected once. The missing conserved phenylalanine or tryptophan at the end of this CDR3 makes a read error likely. Because the CDR3's place on the DNA is in doubt, the DNA is left out and the CDR3 is given as listed by TCRdb. The chain links TRBV7-2 to TRBJ2-4; the DNA was not compared with TRBD2, the D call given in the table. The germline gives CDR1 SGHTA, CDR2 FQGNSA. The CDR3 spans 12 residues, counting both ends. The CDR3 reads CASSQFNGEPSL.

The V call is TRBV27, the J call TRBJ2-1; 11 bases map to TRBD1. Germline V lookup: CDR1 MNHEY, CDR2 SMNVEV (reference sequence). J lost 3 bases, V lost 5 bases, and 12 bases had no gene match. This CDR3 has 18 amino acids. The CDR3 loop is CASSPTHPGTGGYNEQFF. The CDR3 coding sequence is TGTGCCAGCAGTCCAACCCACCCGGGGACAGGGGGCTACAATGAGCAGTTCTTC.

V gene TRBV4-3 combines with J gene TRBJ1-6; TRBD1 might be the D (5 bases). Germline loops: CDR1 LGHNA, CDR2 YSLEER. The CDR3 loop spans 14 amino acids. Trimming took 3 bases from V and 10 from J, leaving 13 bases between them. CDR3 coding DNA: TGCGCCAGCAGCCACAGGGTAAAAGGGTCACCCCTCCACTTT. Encoded protein: CASSHRVKGSPLHF.

The chain employs TRBV19 and TRBJ1-2; 8 positions agree with TRBD1. This CDR3 is 16 amino acids long. The V gene's germline CDR1 is LNHDA and CDR2 SQIVND (reference sequence). J was trimmed by 0 bases and V by 6 bases; bases with no gene match: 9. The DNA of the CDR3 is TGTGCCAGTAGGGGTTCTGACAGGGGCACTAACTATGGCTACACCTTC. It codes for CASRGSDRGTNYGYTF.

The sample holds a few counts of this clone. The rearrangement uses TRBV11-2 and TRBJ2-7; 7 bases fit TRBD1. The V and J ends lost 3 bases and 2 bases, in that order; junction bases with no gene match: 4. The CDR3 is made up of 14 amino acids. CDR1 and CDR2 (germline): SGHAT, FQNNGV. The CDR3 loop is CASSFSTGAYEQYV. The CDR3 DNA reads as TGTGCCAGCAGCTTCTCTACAGGGGCCTACGAGCAGTACGTC.

This clone was seen a few times. This chain joins TRBV9 and TRBJ2-3; 10 bases are a match to TRBD2. V was clipped by 0 bases and J by 4 bases; unmatched bases: 8. CDR1 SGDLS and CDR2 YYNGEE come from the germline V gene. The CDR3 consists of 17 residues. The CDR3 DNA reads as TGTGCCAGCAGCGTAGCTACTGGTAGCGGGGGGTCAGATACGCAGTATTTT. Protein: CASSVATGSGGSDTQYF.

The J gene is TRBJ1-1, the V gene TRBV7-2, with 8 nucleotides matching TRBD1. V dropped 9 bases and J dropped 1; count of bases not matched to a gene: 7. The germline V gene has CDR1 SGHTA and CDR2 FQGNSA. The CDR3 extends over 14 amino acids. The CDR3 spells CARDRGGRNTEAFF. The CDR3 DNA is TGTGCCAGAGACAGGGGCGGGAGGAACACTGAAGCTTTCTTT.

The V gene is TRBV4-3, the J gene TRBJ2-1, with 10 nucleotides matching TRBD2. The V gene end was trimmed by 0 bases and the J gene end by 8 bases; junction bases not matched to a gene: 10. CDR1 and CDR2 (germline): LGHNA, YSLEER. CDR3 size: 17 residues. The DNA of the CDR3 is TGCGCCAGCAGCCAAGATCCCGCTAGCGGGGGTATTTATGAGCAGTTCTTC. The encoded protein is CASSQDPASGGIYEQFF.

In this sample, this clone turned up once. The DNA of the CDR3 is TGTGCCAGCAGCTTTCCGGGACAGGCTGGTCTCGCCTATGGCTACACCTTC. Amino acids: CASSFPGQAGLAYGYTF. The chain carries TRBV5-5 and TRBJ1-2; 8 bases agree with TRBD1. This CDR3 has 17 amino acids. V gave up 2 bases and J gave up 4 bases; unmatched junction bases: 13. The germline V gene has CDR1 SGHKS and CDR2 YYEKEE (reference sequence).

The chain links TRBV19 to TRBJ2-1, with TRBD1 matching 10 bases. This CDR3 comprises 15 residues. Trimming removed 5 bases from V and 9 bases from J; junction bases left unmatched: 10. From germline, CDR1 is LNHDA and CDR2 SQIVND (reference sequence). In DNA, the CDR3 is TGTGCCAGTAGTGACCGGGACAGGGGCTTGACTGAGCAGTTCTTC. It yields the protein CASSDRDRGLTEQFF.

This chain uses TRBV30 with TRBJ2-4, with D maybe TRBD1 (6 bases). The germline gives CDR1 GTSNPN, CDR2 SVGIG (reference sequence). The CDR3 spans 15 residues. Trimming shortened V by 1 base and J by 3 bases, and 13 bases separated the two germline ends. For the CDR3, the DNA is TGTGCCTGGAGTGAACAGGGTCGGATCAAAAACATTCAGTACTTC. Its protein is CAWSEQGRIKNIQYF.

The chain recombines TRBV2 with TRBJ2-3, with 16 nucleotides matching TRBD2. The trim removed 0 bases at V and 5 bases at J, leaving 2 bases unmatched. CDR1 and CDR2 from the germline V gene are SNHLY and FYNNEI. The CDR3 consists of 17 residues. As DNA, the CDR3 is TGTGCCAGCAGTGAAGCGGGACTAGCGGGGGGGCAAGATACGCAGTATTTT. Translated: CASSEAGLAGGQDTQYF.

The chain uses TRBV3-1 (or the pseudogene TRBV3-2) and TRBJ2-7; D ambiguous. V was cut by 4 bases and J by 5 bases, with 18 bases left in between. Germline V gene data show CDR1 as LGHDT and CDR2 as YNNKEL (reference sequence). The length of the CDR3 is 15 residues. This CDR3 reads CASSPPWAAKDEQYV. The CDR3 DNA sequence: TGTGCCAGCAGCCCCCCTTGGGCCGCAAAGGACGAGCAGTACGTC.

The chain has TRBV24-1 and TRBJ2-5; D perhaps matches TRBD2 (6 bases). Per germline, CDR1 KGHDR and CDR2 SFDVKD. V gave up 3 bases and J gave up 5 bases, with 18 bases separating them. The CDR3 consists of 16 residues. In nucleotides, the CDR3 is TGTGCCACCAGTGATCGCCGCCGCGGGATAGGGGAGACCCAGTACTTC. It encodes CATSDRRRGIGETQYF.

The chain recombines TRBV24-1 with TRBJ1-2; D ambiguous. The V and J ends lost 6 bases and 0 bases respectively, with 7 bases between them. The germline gives CDR1 KGHDR, CDR2 SFDVKD. The CDR3 totals 13 residues. In DNA form, the CDR3 reads TGTGCCACCAGTTCAACAGCTAACTATGGCTACACCTTC. Protein product: CATSSTANYGYTF.

The CDR3: CASSSGTSGKETQYF. The CDR3 DNA is TGCGCCAGCAGCTCGGGGACTAGCGGGAAAGAGACCCAGTACTTC. The chain couples TRBV5-1 to TRBJ2-5, with TRBD2 matching over 13 bases. Germline CDR1 and CDR2: SGHRS and YFSETQ. This CDR3 is 15 amino acids long. Germline trimming cut 3 bases from V and 3 bases from J; bases unmatched to any gene: 2.

The chain has TRBV30 and TRBJ2-6, with a possible D match to TRBD1 (5 bases). V lost 2 bases to trimming and J lost 2 bases, with 7 bases between them. Germline V CDR1 and CDR2: GTSNPN, SVGIG (reference sequence). The CDR3 consists of 14 residues. The CDR3 bases are TGTGCCTGGAGTCTAGGGGCTGGGGCCAACGTCCTGACTTTC. Translating it yields CAWSLGAGANVLTF. The full variable domain, completed using reference TRBV30 and TRBJ2-6, is SQTIHQWPATLVQPVGSPLSLECTVEGTSNPNLYWYRQAAGRGLQLLFYSVGIGQISSEVPQNLSASRPQDRQFILSSKKLLLSDSGFYLCAWSLGAGANVLTFGAGSRLTVL.

This rearrangement joins TRBV7-9 to TRBJ1-2; D unresolved. Trimming removed 5 bases at V and 3 bases at J, with 10 bases between. CDR3 length equals 13 residues. Germline values: CDR1 SEHNR, CDR2 FQNEAQ (reference sequence). The CDR3 DNA follows: TGTGCCAGCAGCCCCGCGGGCCACTATGGCTACACCTTC. This encodes CASSPAGHYGYTF.

This chain connects TRBV29-1 to TRBJ1-1; D gene ambiguous. Trimming shortened V by 8 bases and J by 0 bases, and 10 bases separated the two germline ends. Germline CDR1 SQVTM, CDR2 ANQGSEA. CDR3 length equals 12 residues. CDR3 sequence: CSSGPMNTEAFF. The DNA for the CDR3 is TGCAGCTCGGGCCCCATGAACACTGAAGCTTTCTTT.

This chain joins TRBV19 and TRBJ2-1, with D unresolved. The germline CDR1 and CDR2 sequences are LNHDA and SQIVND (reference sequence). CDR3 length equals 14 residues. Trimming removed 3 bases at V and 8 bases at J, with 14 bases between. The CDR3 DNA sequence: TGTGCCAGTAGTATGGGCCTCTATGCCCATGAGCAGTTCTTC. It encodes CASSMGLYAHEQFF.

This chain links TRBV19 with TRBJ1-1; 8 bases map to TRBD1. V gave up 4 bases and J gave up 1 base; unmatched junction bases: 5. The CDR3 totals 15 residues. Germline assignment: CDR1 LNHDA and CDR2 SQIVND (reference sequence). DNA for the CDR3: TGTGCCAGTAGTAGGACAGGGTTAGGGAACACTGAAGCTTTCTTT. Protein sequence: CASSRTGLGNTEAFF.

The chain combines TRBV21-1 with TRBJ2-3; the D call in the table, TRBD2, was not verified against the DNA. TRBV21-1 has pseudogene status. This CDR3 is 17 amino acids long. CDR3 nucleotide sequence: TGTGCCAGCAGCAGGCCTAGGATAGCGGGAGTCGCAGATACGCAGTATTTT. This codes for CASSRPRIAGVADTQYF.

J is TRBJ2-5 and V is TRBV9, with a tentative D call TRBD2 (5 bases). Looked up from germline, CDR1 is SGDLS and CDR2 is YYNGEE. CDR3 length: 13 amino acids. Between the trimmed V and J ends, which lost 3 bases and 1 base, there was a span of 7 bases. The CDR3 DNA reads as TGTGCCAGCAGCGCCGGACTCCAAGAGACCCAGTACTTC. Protein sequence: CASSAGLQETQYF.

The chain links TRBV7-9 to TRBJ1-5; D is ambiguous. Germline V gene sequence: CDR1 SEHNR, CDR2 FQNEAQ (reference sequence). The CDR3 spans 16 residues. V was clipped by 0 bases and J by 0 bases, with 9 bases between them. The CDR3 sequence: CASSLALSTSNQPQHF. The CDR3 DNA reads TGTGCCAGCAGCTTAGCGCTATCCACTAGCAATCAGCCCCAGCATTTT.